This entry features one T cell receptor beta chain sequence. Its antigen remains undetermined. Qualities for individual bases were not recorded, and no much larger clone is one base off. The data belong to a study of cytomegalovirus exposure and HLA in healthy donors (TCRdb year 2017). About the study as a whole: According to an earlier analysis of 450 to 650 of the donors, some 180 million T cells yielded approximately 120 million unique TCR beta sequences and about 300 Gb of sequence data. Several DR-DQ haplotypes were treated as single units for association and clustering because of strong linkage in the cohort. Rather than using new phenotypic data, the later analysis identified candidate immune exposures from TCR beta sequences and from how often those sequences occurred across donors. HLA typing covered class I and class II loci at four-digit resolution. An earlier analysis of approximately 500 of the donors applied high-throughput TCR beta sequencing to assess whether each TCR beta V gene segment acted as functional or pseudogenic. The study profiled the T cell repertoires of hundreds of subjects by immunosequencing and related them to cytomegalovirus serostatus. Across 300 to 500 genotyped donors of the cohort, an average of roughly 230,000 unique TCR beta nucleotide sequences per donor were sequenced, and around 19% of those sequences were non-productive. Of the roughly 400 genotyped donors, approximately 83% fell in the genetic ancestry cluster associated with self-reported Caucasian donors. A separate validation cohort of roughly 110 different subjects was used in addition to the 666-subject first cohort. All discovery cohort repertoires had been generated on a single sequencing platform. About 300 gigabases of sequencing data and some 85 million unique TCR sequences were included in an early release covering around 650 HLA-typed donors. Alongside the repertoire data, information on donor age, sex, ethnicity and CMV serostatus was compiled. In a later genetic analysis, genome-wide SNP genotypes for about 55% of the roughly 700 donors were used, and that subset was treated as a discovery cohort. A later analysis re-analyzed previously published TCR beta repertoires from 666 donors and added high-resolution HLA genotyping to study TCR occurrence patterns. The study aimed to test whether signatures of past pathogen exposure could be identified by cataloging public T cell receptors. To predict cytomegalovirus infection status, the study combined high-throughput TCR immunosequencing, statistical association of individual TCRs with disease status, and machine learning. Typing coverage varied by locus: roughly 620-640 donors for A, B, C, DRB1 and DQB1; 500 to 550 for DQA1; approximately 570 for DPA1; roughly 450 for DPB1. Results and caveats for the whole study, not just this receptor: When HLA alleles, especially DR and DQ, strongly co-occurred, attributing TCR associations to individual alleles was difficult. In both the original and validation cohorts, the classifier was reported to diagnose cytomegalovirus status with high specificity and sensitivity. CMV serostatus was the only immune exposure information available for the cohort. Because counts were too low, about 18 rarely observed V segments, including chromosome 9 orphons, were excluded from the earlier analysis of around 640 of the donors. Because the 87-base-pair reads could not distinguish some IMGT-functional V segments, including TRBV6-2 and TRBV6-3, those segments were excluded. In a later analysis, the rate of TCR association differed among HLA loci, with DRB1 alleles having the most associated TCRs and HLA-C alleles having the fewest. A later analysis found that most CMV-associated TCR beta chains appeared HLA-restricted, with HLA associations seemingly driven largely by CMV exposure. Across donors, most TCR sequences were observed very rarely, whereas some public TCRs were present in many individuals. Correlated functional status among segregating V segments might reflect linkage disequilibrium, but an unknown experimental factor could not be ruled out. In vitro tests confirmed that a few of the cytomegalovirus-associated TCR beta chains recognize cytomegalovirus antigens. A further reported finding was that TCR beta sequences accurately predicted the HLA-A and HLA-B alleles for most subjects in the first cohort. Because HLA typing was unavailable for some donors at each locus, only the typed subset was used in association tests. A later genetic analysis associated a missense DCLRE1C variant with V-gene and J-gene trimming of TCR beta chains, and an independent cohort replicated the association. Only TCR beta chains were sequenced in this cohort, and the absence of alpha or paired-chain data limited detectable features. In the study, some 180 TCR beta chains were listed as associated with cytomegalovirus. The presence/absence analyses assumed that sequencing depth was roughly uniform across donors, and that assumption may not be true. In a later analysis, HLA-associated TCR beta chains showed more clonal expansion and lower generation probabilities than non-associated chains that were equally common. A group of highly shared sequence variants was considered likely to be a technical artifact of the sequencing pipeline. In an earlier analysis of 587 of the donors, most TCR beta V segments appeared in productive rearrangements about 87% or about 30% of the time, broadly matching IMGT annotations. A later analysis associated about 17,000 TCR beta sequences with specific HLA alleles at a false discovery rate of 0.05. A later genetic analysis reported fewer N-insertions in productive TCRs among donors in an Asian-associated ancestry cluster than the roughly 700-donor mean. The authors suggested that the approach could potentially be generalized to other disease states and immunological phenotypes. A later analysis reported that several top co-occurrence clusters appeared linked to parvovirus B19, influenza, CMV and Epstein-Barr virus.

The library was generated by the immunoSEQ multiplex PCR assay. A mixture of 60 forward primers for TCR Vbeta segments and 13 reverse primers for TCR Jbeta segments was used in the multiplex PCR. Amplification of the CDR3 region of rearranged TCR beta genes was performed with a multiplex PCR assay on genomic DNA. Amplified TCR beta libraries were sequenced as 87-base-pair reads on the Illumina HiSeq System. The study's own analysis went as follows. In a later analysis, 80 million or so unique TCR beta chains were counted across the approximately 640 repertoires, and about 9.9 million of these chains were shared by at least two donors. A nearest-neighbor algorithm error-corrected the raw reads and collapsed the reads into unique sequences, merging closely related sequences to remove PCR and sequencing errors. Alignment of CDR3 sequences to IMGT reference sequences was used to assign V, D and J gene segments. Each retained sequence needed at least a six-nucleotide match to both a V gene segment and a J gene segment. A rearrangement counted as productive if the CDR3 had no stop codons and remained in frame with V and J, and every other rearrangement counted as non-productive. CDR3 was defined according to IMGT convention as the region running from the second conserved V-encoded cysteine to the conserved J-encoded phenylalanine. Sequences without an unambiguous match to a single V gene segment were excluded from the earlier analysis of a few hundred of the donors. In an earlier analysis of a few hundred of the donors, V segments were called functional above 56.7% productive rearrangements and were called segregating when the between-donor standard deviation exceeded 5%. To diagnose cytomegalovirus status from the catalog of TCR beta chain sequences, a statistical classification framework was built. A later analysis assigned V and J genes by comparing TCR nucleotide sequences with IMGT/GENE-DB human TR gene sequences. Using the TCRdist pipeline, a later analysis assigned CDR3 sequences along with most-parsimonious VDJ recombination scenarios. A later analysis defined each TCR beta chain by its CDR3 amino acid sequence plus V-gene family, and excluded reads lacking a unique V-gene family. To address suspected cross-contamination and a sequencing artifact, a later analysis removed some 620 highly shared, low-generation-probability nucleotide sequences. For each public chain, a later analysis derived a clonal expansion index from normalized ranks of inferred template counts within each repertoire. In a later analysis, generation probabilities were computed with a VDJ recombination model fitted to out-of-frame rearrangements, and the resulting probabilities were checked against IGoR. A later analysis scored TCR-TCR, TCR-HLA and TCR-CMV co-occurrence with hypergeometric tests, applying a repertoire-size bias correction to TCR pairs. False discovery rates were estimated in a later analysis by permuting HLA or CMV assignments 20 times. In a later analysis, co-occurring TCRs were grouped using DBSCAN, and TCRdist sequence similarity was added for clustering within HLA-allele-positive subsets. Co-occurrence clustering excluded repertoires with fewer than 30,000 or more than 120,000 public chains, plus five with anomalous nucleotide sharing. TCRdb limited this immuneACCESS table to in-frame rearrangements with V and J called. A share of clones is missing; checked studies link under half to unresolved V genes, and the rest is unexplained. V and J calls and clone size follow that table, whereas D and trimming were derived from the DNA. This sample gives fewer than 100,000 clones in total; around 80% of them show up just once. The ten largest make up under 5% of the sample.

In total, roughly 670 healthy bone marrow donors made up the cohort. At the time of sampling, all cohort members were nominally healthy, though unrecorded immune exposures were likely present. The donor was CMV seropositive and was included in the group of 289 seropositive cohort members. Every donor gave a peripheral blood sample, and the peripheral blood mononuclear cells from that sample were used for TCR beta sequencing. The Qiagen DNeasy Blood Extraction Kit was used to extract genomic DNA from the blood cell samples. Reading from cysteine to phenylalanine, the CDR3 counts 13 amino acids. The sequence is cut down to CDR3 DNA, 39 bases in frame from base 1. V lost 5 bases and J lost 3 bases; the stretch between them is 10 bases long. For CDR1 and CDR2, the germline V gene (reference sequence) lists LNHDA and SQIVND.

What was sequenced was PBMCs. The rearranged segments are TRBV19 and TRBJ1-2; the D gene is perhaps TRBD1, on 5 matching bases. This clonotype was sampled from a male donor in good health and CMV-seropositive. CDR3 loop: CASSPGGYYGYTF. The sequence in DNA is TGTGCCAGTAGTCCTGGGGGGTACTATGGCTACACCTTC.